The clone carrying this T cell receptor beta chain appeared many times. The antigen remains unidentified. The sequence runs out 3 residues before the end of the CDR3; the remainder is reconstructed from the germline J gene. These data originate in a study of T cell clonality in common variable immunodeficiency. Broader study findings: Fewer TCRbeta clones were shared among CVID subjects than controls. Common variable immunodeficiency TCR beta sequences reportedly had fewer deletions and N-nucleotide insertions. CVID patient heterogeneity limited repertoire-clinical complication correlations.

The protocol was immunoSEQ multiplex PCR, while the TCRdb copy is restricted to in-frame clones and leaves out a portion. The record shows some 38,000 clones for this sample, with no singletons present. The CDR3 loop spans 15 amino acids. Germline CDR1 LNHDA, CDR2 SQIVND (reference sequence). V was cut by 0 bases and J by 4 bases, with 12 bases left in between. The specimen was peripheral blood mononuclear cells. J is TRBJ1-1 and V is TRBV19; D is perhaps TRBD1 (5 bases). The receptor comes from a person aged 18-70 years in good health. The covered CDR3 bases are TGTGCCAGTAGTATAGATATGAAAGGGGTCACTGAA. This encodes CASSIDMKGVTE. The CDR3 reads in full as CASSIDMKGVTEAFF.